This TCR beta chain is drawn from a study of control samples from healthy donors and cancer patients. Profiled with immunoSEQ multiplex PCR; TCRdb holds only in-frame clones, not every one. The sample gives 100,000 to 150,000 clones, around 87% of which show up once; about 2.7% is in the top ten. CDR3 size: 13 residues. Between the trimmed V and J ends, which lost 3 bases and 3 bases, there was a span of 6 bases. V gene TRBV12-3 or TRBV12-4 combines with J gene TRBJ1-5, with D maybe TRBD1 (5 bases). Material: blood. This clonotype originated in a man aged 55 to 70 in good health. CDR3 sequence reads: CASSFRDNQPQHF. The CDR3 DNA sequence: TGTGCCAGCAGTTTCAGGGACAATCAGCCCCAGCATTTT.